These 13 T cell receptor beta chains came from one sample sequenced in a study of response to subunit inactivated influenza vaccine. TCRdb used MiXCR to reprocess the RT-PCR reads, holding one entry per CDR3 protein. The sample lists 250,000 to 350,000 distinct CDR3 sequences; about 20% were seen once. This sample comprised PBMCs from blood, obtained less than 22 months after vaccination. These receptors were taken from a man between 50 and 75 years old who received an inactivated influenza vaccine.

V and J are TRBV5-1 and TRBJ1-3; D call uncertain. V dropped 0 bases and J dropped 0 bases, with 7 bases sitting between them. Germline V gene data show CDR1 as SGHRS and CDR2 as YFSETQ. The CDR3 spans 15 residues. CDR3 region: CASSLDGISGNTIYF. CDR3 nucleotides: TGCGCCAGCAGCTTGGACGGAATCTCTGGAAACACCATATATTTT.

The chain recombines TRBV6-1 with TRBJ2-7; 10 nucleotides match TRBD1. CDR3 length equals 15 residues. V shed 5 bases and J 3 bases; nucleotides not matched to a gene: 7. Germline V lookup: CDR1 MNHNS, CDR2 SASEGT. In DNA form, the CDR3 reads TGTGCCAGCAGTCCCAGAGGGACAGGGGTCTACGAGCAGTACTTC. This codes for CASSPRGTGVYEQYF.

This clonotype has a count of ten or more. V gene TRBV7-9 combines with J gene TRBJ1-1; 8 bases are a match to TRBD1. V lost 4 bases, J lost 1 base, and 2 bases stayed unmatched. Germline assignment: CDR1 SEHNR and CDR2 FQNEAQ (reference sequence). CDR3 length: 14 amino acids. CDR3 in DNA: TGTGCCAGCAGCTCGGGACAGGCGAACACTGAAGCTTTCTTT. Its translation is CASSSGQANTEAFF. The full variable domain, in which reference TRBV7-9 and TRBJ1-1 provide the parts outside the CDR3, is DTGVSQNPRHKITKRGQNVTFRCDPISEHNRLYWYRQTLGQGPEFLTYFQNEAQLEKSRLLSDRFSAERPKGSFSTLEIQRTEQGDSAMYLCASSSGQANTEAFFGQGTRLTVV.

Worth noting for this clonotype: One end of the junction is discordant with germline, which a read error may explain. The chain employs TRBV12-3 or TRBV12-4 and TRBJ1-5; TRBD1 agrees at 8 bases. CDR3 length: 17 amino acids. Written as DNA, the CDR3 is TGTGCCTGCAGTTTAAGGGGTGGACAGGGATACGCTCAGCCCCAGCATTTT. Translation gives CACSLRGGQGYAQPQHF.

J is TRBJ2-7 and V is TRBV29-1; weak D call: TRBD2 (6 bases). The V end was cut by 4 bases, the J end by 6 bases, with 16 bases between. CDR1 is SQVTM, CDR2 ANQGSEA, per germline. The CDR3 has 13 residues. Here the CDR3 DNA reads TGCAGCGTTGCGGCAGCCCCGCGGGGCGAGCAGTACTTC. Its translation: CSVAAAPRGEQYF.

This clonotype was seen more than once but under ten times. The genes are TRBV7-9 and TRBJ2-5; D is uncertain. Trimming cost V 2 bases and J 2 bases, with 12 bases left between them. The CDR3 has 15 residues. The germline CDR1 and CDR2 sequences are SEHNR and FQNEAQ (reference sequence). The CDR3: CASSLSASRQETQYF. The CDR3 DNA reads TGTGCCAGCAGCTTATCGGCCAGTAGACAAGAGACCCAGTACTTC. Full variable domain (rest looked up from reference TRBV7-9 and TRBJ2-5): DTGVSQNPRHKITKRGQNVTFRCDPISEHNRLYWYRQTLGQGPEFLTYFQNEAQLEKSRLLSDRFSAERPKGSFSTLEIQRTEQGDSAMYLCASSLSASRQETQYFGPGTRLLVL.

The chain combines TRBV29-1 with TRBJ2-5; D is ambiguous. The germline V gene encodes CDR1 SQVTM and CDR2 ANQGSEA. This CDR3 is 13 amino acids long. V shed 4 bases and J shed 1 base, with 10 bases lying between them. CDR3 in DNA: TGCAGCGTTGTAAGGCAACTCCAAGAGACCCAGTACTTC. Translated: CSVVRQLQETQYF.

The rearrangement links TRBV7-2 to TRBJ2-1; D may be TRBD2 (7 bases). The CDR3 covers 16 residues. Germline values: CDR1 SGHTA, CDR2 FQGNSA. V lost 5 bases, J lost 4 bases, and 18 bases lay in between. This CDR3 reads CASSTQGLTYYNEQFF. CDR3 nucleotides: TGTGCCAGCAGCACACAGGGACTAACCTATTACAATGAGCAGTTCTTC.

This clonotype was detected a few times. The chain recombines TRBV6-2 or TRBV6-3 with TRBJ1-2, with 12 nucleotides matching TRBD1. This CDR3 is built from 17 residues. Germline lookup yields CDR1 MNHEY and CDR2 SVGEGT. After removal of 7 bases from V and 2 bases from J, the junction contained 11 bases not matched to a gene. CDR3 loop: CASIRAGTGGTNYGYTF. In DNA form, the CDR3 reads TGTGCCAGCATTCGAGCCGGGACAGGGGGCACCAACTATGGCTACACCTTC.

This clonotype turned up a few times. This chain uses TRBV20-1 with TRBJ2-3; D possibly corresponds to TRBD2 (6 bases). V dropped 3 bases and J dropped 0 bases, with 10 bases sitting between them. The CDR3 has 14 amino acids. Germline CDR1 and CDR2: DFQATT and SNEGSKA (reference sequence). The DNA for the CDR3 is TGCAGTGCTAGGGGACTTGGAAGCACAGATACGCAGTATTTT. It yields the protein CSARGLGSTDTQYF.

The CDR3 nucleotides are TGTGCCAGCAGCTTGGCCGGAACTCTTATCGACGAGCAGTACTTC. Amino acid sequence: CASSLAGTLIDEQYF. This rearrangement joins TRBV5-6 to TRBJ2-7; no definite D call. The CDR3 totals 15 residues. Germline CDR1 is SGHDT and CDR2 is YYEEEE. V was trimmed by 0 bases and J by 5 bases, leaving 15 bases between them. Looking up the rest from reference TRBV5-6 and TRBJ2-7 gives the full variable domain: DAGVTQSPTHLIKTRGQQVTLRCSPKSGHDTVSWYQQALGQGPQFIFQYYEEEERQRGNFPDRFSGHQFPNYSSELNVNALLLGDSALYLCASSLAGTLIDEQYFGPGTRLTVT.

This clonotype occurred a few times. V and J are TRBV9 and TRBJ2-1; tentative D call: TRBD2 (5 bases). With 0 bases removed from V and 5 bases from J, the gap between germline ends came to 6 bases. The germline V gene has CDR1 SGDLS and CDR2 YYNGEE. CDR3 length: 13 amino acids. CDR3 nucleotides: TGTGCCAGCAGCGTAGGGAGGCACAATGAGCAGTTCTTC. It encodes CASSVGRHNEQFF.

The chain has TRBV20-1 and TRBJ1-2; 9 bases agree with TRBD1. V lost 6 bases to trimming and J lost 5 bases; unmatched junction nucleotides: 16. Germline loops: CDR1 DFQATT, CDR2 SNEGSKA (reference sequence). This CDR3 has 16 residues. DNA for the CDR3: TGCAGTGCCTCCGGGACAGGGTCGAATTTGGCGTATGGCTACACCTTC. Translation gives CSASGTGSNLAYGYTF.